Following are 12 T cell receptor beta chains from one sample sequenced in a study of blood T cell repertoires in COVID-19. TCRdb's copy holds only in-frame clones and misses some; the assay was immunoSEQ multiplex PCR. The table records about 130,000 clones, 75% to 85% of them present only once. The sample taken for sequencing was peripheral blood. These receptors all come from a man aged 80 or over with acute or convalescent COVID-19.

The CDR3 reads CASSLKKRGVRDTGELFF. The CDR3 DNA is TGTGCCAGCAGCTTAAAGAAGCGGGGGGTCCGGGACACCGGGGAGCTGTTTTTT. The V call is TRBV11-3, the J call TRBJ2-2; 9 bases match TRBD2. The CDR3 covers 18 residues. The V and J ends lost 2 bases and 3 bases, in that order; junction bases with no gene match: 10. CDR1 is SGHNT and CDR2 is YENEEA in the germline V gene.

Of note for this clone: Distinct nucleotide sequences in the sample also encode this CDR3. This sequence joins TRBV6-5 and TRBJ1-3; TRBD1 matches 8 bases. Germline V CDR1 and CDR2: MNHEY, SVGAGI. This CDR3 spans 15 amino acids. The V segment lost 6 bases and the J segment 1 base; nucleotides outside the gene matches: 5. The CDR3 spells CASRATGGSGNTIYF. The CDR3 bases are TGTGCCAGCAGGGCAACAGGGGGATCTGGAAACACCATATATTTT.

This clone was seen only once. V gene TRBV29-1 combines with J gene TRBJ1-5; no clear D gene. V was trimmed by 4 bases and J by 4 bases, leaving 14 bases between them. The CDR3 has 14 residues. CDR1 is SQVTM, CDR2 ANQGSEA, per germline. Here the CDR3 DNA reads TGCAGCGTTGCGTCGGCCGGGAAGAATCAGCCCCAGCATTTT. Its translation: CSVASAGKNQPQHF.

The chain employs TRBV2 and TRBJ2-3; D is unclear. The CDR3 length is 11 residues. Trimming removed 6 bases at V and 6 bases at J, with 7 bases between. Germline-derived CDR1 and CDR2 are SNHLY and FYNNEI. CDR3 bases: TGTGCCAGCAGCCTCGGGGATACGCAGTATTTT. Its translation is CASSLGDTQYF.

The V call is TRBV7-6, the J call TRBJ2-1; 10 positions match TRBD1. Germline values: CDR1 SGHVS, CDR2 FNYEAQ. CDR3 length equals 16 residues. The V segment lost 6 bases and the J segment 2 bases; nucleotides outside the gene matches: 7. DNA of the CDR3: TGTGCCAGCAGTCCATGGACAGGGGGGGCCTACAATGAGCAGTTCTTC. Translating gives CASSPWTGGAYNEQFF.

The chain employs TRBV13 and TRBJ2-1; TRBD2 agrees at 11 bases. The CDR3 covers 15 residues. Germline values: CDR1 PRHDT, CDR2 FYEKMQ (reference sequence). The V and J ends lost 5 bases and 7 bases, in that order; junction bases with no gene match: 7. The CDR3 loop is CASSASSSGGNEQFF. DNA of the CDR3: TGTGCCAGCAGCGCCAGTTCTAGCGGGGGGAATGAGCAGTTCTTC. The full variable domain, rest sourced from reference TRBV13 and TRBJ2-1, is AAGVIQSPRHLIKEKRETATLKCYPIPRHDTVYWYQQGPGQDPQFLISFYEKMQSDKGSIPDRFSAQQFSDYHSELNMSSLELGDSALYFCASSASSSGGNEQFFGPGTRLTVL.

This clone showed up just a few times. CDR3 sequence: CASSSDRGLWGYNEQFF. DNA for the CDR3: TGTGCCAGCAGCTCCGACAGGGGGCTCTGGGGATACAATGAGCAGTTCTTC. This chain links TRBV5-6 with TRBJ2-1, with 10 bases lining up with TRBD1. V dropped 3 bases and J dropped 4; count of bases not matched to a gene: 10. From germline, CDR1 is SGHDT and CDR2 YYEEEE. The CDR3 is made up of 17 amino acids.

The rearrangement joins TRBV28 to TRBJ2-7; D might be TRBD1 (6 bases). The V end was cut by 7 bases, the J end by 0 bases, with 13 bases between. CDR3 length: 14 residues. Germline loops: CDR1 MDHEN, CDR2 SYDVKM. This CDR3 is CASTWTVGSYEQYF. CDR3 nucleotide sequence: TGTGCCAGCACCTGGACAGTCGGCTCCTACGAGCAGTACTTC.

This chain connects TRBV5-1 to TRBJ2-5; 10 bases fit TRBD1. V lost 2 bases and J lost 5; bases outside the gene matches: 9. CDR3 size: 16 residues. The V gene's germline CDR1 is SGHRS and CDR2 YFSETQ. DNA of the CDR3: TGCGCCAGCAGCTTTGGGGACAGGGGTAAAGAGGAGACCCAGTACTTC. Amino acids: CASSFGDRGKEETQYF.

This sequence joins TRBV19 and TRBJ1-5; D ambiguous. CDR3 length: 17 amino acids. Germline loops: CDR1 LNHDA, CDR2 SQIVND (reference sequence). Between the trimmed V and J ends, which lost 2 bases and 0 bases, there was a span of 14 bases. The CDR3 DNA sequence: TGTGCCAGTAGTATAACCTGGGCAGGTGGTAGCAATCAGCCCCAGCATTTT. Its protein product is CASSITWAGGSNQPQHF.

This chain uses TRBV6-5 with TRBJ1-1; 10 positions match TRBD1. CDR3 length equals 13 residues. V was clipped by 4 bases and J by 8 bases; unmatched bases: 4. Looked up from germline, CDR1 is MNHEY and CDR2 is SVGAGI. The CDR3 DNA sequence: TGTGCCAGCAGTTCGACAGGGGGCTGGGAAGCTTTCTTT. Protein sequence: CASSSTGGWEAFF.

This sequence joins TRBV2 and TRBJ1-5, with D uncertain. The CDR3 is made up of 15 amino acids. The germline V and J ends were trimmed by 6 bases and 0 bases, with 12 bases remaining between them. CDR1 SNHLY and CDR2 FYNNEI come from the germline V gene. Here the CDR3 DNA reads TGTGCCAGCAGCGAGACTGAGTATAGCAATCAGCCCCAGCATTTT. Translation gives CASSETEYSNQPQHF.